The sequence of this TCR beta chain was determined in a study of Ad26.COV2.S vaccination and SARS-CoV-2 variants. The germline V gene encodes CDR1 SGHTA and CDR2 FQGNSA. CDR3 length equals 15 residues. Trimming cost V 1 base and J 9 bases; bases outside gene matches: 7. The table came from immunoSEQ multiplex PCR; TCRdb's copy has only in-frame clones and leaves some out. The sample consists of around 320,000 clones, just over 85% of them appearing once. Treatment reported: 15 to 20 received Ad26.COV2.S at low or high dose, single or two shots; about five received placebo; per-sample allocation not given. Specimens were obtained on day 63 following the first vaccine or placebo injection.

This clonotype was obtained from a person aged 18-60 years who received the Ad26.COV2.S COVID-19 vaccine or a placebo. The chain has TRBV7-2 and TRBJ2-3, with 10 positions matching TRBD2. Here the sequenced sample was peripheral blood, taken in a trial of Ad26.COV2.S vaccine versus placebo. CDR3 bases: TGTGCCAGCAGCTTAGGGTCCAGCGGGGGGGCCACGCAGTATTTT. It encodes CASSLGSSGGATQYF.